Below, 21 T cell receptor beta chains from the same sample are listed, as sequenced in a study of blood T cell repertoires in COVID-19 (dated by TCRdb to the early 2020s). The method behind the library was the immunoSEQ multiplex PCR assay. The table was pulled from immuneACCESS by TCRdb, which kept in-frame rearrangements only. Such tables lose some clones; where checked, under half of the loss comes from unresolved V genes, and the rest has no known cause. The sample table contains 410,000 or so clones; only one count was recorded for approximately 89% of them. The top ten hold 1.5% to 1.8% of the sample. The sequenced sample was peripheral blood. Receptors originate from a woman in her thirties or forties with COVID-19, enrolled during active disease.

This clone was counted only a few times. The V call is TRBV2, the J call TRBJ1-6; D may be TRBD1 (6 bases). The CDR3 runs to 14 residues. Looked up from germline, CDR1 is SNHLY and CDR2 is FYNNEI. Trimming removed 4 bases at V and 7 bases at J, with 11 bases between. CDR3 region: CASSVGQQNSPLHF. The CDR3 DNA sequence: TGTGCCAGCAGTGTTGGACAGCAAAATTCACCCCTCCACTTT. Variable domain in full (rest from reference TRBV2 and TRBJ1-6): EPEVTQTPSHQVTQMGQEVILRCVPISNHLYFYWYRQILGQKVEFLVSFYNNEISEKSEIFDDQFSVERPDGSNFTLKIRSTKLEDSAMYFCASSVGQQNSPLHFGNGTRLTVT.

This chain links TRBV28 with TRBJ2-3; 7 nucleotides line up with TRBD1. Germline values: CDR1 MDHEN, CDR2 SYDVKM. Unmatched junction bases numbered 9, after V lost 6 bases and J lost 0 bases. This CDR3 is built from 16 residues. CDR3 in amino acids: CASRPYRGASTDTQYF. Written as DNA, the CDR3 is TGTGCCAGCAGGCCTTACAGGGGAGCTAGCACAGATACGCAGTATTTT.

In its sample, this clone was seen a few times. The gene calls are TRBV5-1 and TRBJ1-2; D gene uncertain. CDR3 size: 14 residues. V was clipped by 0 bases and J by 0 bases, with 6 bases between them. CDR1 is SGHRS, CDR2 YFSETQ, per germline. In DNA, the CDR3 is TGCGCCAGCAGCTTGGAGACACCTAACTATGGCTACACCTTC. Encoded protein: CASSLETPNYGYTF.

The rearrangement uses TRBV6-5 and TRBJ1-1; D uncertain. Between the trimmed V and J ends, which lost 5 bases and 0 bases, there was a span of 7 bases. CDR1 is MNHEY, CDR2 SVGAGI, per germline. CDR3 length: 13 residues. The CDR3 DNA reads TGTGCCAGCAGTCTACTCTTGAACACTGAAGCTTTCTTT. Protein sequence: CASSLLLNTEAFF.

Worth noting for this clone: This same CDR3 is encoded by further DNA sequences in the sample. V gene TRBV6-5 combines with J gene TRBJ1-5, with TRBD1 matching over 7 bases. This CDR3 is 14 amino acids long. CDR1 MNHEY and CDR2 SVGAGI come from the germline V gene. V lost 5 bases, J lost 2 bases, and 3 bases stayed unmatched. The CDR3 region has the DNA TGTGCCAGCAGTCGACAGGGCGGCAATCAGCCCCAGCATTTT. Its translation: CASSRQGGNQPQHF.

The J gene is TRBJ1-1, the V gene TRBV28; 7 nucleotides agree with TRBD1. The J segment lost 1 base and the V segment lost 6 bases, leaving 5 bases of the junction unmatched. Per the germline V gene, CDR1 is MDHEN and CDR2 is SYDVKM. The CDR3 is 14 residues long. CDR3 DNA: TGTGCCAGCAGCGACTGGACAGGGAACACTGAAGCTTTCTTT. As protein: CASSDWTGNTEAFF.

The rearrangement joins TRBV5-6 to TRBJ1-5; TRBD1 matches at 9 bases. V lost 3 bases, J lost 2 bases, and 9 bases stayed unmatched. Germline CDR1 SGHDT, CDR2 YYEEEE. The CDR3 extends over 17 amino acids. CDR3 sequence: CASSWWDREGGNQPQHF. In nucleotides, the CDR3 is TGTGCCAGCAGCTGGTGGGACAGGGAGGGCGGCAATCAGCCCCAGCATTTT.

This clone was counted only a few times. This sequence joins TRBV28 and TRBJ2-7; D might be TRBD2 (5 bases). Germline V gene lookup returns CDR1 MDHEN and CDR2 SYDVKM. This CDR3 region has 14 residues. The V gene lost 4 bases and the J gene lost 5 bases, with 15 bases spanning the gap. As DNA, the CDR3 is TGTGCCAGCAGTTGGTCTCGGGGTCACAACGAGCAGTACTTC. This sequence encodes CASSWSRGHNEQYF.

The chain's CDR3 is CASSPSNTGELFF. CDR3 nucleotides: TGTGCCAGCAGTCCGTCGAACACCGGGGAGCTGTTTTTT. The chain links TRBV27 to TRBJ2-2; D not resolved. V was clipped by 5 bases and J by 0 bases, with 4 bases between them. The CDR3 consists of 13 residues. Per germline, CDR1 MNHEY and CDR2 SMNVEV (reference sequence).

The gene calls are TRBV18 and TRBJ1-2; 8 positions match TRBD1. This CDR3 spans 17 amino acids. V lost 0 bases, J lost 10 bases, and 16 bases stayed unmatched. Germline V gives CDR1 KGHSH, CDR2 LQKENI. The CDR3 region has the DNA TGTGCCAGCTCACCACCGGTAGGACAGGGTTCTTTGATCGACTACACCTTC. Amino acid sequence: CASSPPVGQGSLIDYTF.

V is TRBV10-3 and J is TRBJ2-7; 7 bases match TRBD1. The CDR3 sequence is 15 residues long. V was pared by 0 bases and J by 2 bases, with 4 bases of the junction left unmatched. Germline V gives CDR1 ENHRY, CDR2 SYGVKD. As DNA, the CDR3 is TGTGCCATCAGTGAGTCGGGACAGAGACCCTACGAGCAGTACTTC. Its protein product is CAISESGQRPYEQYF.

The chain combines TRBV9 with TRBJ1-2, with D possibly TRBD1 on 6 matching bases. V was clipped by 4 bases and J by 4 bases, with 14 bases between them. Germline CDR1 and CDR2: SGDLS and YYNGEE. The CDR3 length is 14 residues. Here the CDR3 reads CASSSRQGIYGYTF. The CDR3 nucleotides are TGTGCCAGCAGCTCCCGGCAGGGGATCTATGGCTACACCTTC.

The rearrangement links TRBV7-3 to TRBJ2-7; TRBD2 might be the D (7 bases). Germline V lookup: CDR1 SGHTA, CDR2 FQGTGA. This CDR3 contains 17 residues. The V gene lost 5 bases and the J gene lost 2 bases, with 22 bases spanning the gap. In nucleotides, the CDR3 is TGTGCCAGCAGCACGCAGGGGCCACGGGGGGCTCCCTACGAGCAGTACTTC. Translation gives CASSTQGPRGAPYEQYF.

V gene TRBV29-1 combines with J gene TRBJ2-2; 8 nucleotides align to TRBD2. CDR3 length: 13 residues. Germline CDR1 reads SQVTM; CDR2 reads ANQGSEA. V trimming: 4 bases; J trimming: 7 bases; junction bases outside the gene matches: 5. This CDR3 is CSVGMLAGGELFF. DNA of the CDR3: TGCAGCGTTGGGATGCTAGCGGGCGGGGAGCTGTTTTTT.

This sequence joins TRBV6-5 and TRBJ1-6; 8 bases fit TRBD1. Germline V CDR1 and CDR2: MNHEY, SVGAGI. Unmatched junction bases numbered 5, after V lost 1 base and J lost 6 bases. This CDR3 is 16 amino acids long. In DNA, the CDR3 is TGTGCCAGCAGTTACTACGGACAGGGTGTTAATTCACCCCTCCACTTT. Amino acid sequence: CASSYYGQGVNSPLHF.

This chain uses TRBV4-3 with TRBJ1-1, with 8 positions matching TRBD1. CDR1 and CDR2 from the germline V gene are LGHNA and YSLEER. Germline trimming cut 0 bases from V and 6 bases from J; bases unmatched to any gene: 15. The CDR3 is 18 amino acids. Here the CDR3 DNA reads TGCGCCAGCAGCCAAGATTCTCTGACAGGGGCTAGAAGCGCTGAAGCTTTCTTT. Protein sequence: CASSQDSLTGARSAEAFF.

V gene TRBV23-1 combines with J gene TRBJ1-3; a possible D gene is TRBD1 (6 bases). TRBV23-1 is treated as an ORF (open reading frame) with a function not yet certain. The CDR3 spans 13 residues. V lost 9 bases and J 4 bases, leaving 13 bases between the germline ends. The CDR3 DNA reads as TGCGCCAGACAGGGTCTGAAGGGAAACACCATATATTTT. Protein sequence: CARQGLKGNTIYF.

The chain links TRBV28 to TRBJ1-2, with 9 bases lining up with TRBD1. V lost 7 bases, J lost 5 bases, and 8 bases stayed unmatched. This CDR3 has 14 residues. The germline gives CDR1 MDHEN, CDR2 SYDVKM. CDR3 sequence (DNA): TGTGCCAGCACCTTGGGACAGGGACTTTATGGCTACACCTTC. It translates to CASTLGQGLYGYTF.

The CDR3 coding sequence is TGTGCCAGCAGTCCGGGACAGGTGAGCGCTGAAGCTTTCTTT. Its protein product is CASSPGQVSAEAFF. The rearrangement uses TRBV28 and TRBJ1-1, with 8 bases matching TRBD1. CDR3 length: 14 amino acids. The germline V gene encodes CDR1 MDHEN and CDR2 SYDVKM. V trimming: 5 bases; J trimming: 6 bases; junction bases outside the gene matches: 8.

J is TRBJ1-1 and V is TRBV2, with 7 bases that match TRBD1. Germline CDR1 and CDR2: SNHLY and FYNNEI. Losses at the gene ends were 8 bases for V and 3 bases for J; bases not matched to a gene: 6. CDR3 size: 13 residues. CDR3 DNA: TGTGCCAGCGAGACAGGGCTCCACACTGAAGCTTTCTTT. Its translation is CASETGLHTEAFF. The full variable domain, with the rest looked up from reference TRBV2 and TRBJ1-1, is EPEVTQTPSHQVTQMGQEVILRCVPISNHLYFYWYRQILGQKVEFLVSFYNNEISEKSEIFDDQFSVERPDGSNFTLKIRSTKLEDSAMYFCASETGLHTEAFFGQGTRLTVV.

This clone was detected a few times. V is TRBV7-8 and J is TRBJ2-1; TRBD2 matches at 12 bases. CDR1 and CDR2 (germline): SGHVS, FQNEAQ. This CDR3 contains 16 residues. J lost 9 bases, V lost 5 bases, and 11 bases had no gene match. Written as DNA, the CDR3 is TGTGCCAGCAGCCGAGATACGACTAGCGGGAGATCTGAGCAGTTCTTC. Amino acids: CASSRDTTSGRSEQFF. Based on the CDR3 plus reference TRBV7-8 and TRBJ2-1, the full variable domain is GAGVSQSPRYKVAKRGQDVALRCDPISGHVSLFWYQQALGQGPEFLTYFQNEAQLDKSGLPSDRFFAERPEGSVSTLKIQRTQQEDSAVYLCASSRDTTSGRSEQFFGPGTRLTVL.